These 25 T cell receptor beta chains were sequenced from one sample in a study of blood T cell repertoires in COVID-19. Sequenced by immunoSEQ multiplex PCR; TCRdb stores in-frame clones only, minus some. Seen here are 55,000 to 80,000 clones, roughly 81% observed once, and the top ten hold around a tenth. Sequenced: peripheral blood. These receptors all stem from a human donor in a cohort sampled during active COVID-19.

The chain carries TRBV30 and TRBJ1-1, with a weak D call TRBD1 (5 bases). The CDR3 runs 14 residues. V was clipped by 3 bases and J by 0 bases, with 11 bases between them. The germline V gene has CDR1 GTSNPN and CDR2 SVGIG (reference sequence). This CDR3 reads CAWRGWDLNTEAFF. CDR3 sequence (DNA): TGTGCCTGGAGAGGATGGGACTTGAACACTGAAGCTTTCTTT.

V is TRBV4-1 and J is TRBJ2-1; 9 bases fit TRBD2. Germline lookup yields CDR1 MGHRA and CDR2 YSYEKL. Trimming took 1 base from V and 8 from J; bases not matched to a gene: 15. The CDR3 length is 18 residues. CDR3 DNA sequence: TGCGCCAGCAGCCAAGGGGCGAACCGAGCGGGGGGTACGGATGAGCAGTTCTTC. It codes for CASSQGANRAGGTDEQFF.

The rearrangement links TRBV28 to TRBJ1-2; the match to TRBD1 covers 8 bases. J lost 8 bases, V lost 4 bases, and 12 bases had no gene match. The V gene's germline CDR1 is MDHEN and CDR2 SYDVKM. This CDR3 region has 15 residues. The CDR3 nucleotides are TGTGCCAGCAGTTCCCGGGGACGGACAGGGAAGGGCTACACCTTC. It specifies CASSSRGRTGKGYTF.

This chain connects TRBV5-1 to TRBJ1-1; the D is unclear. The germline V gene encodes CDR1 SGHRS and CDR2 YFSETQ. The CDR3 has 14 amino acids. V was trimmed by 3 bases and J by 5 bases, leaving 14 bases between them. The DNA for the CDR3 is TGCGCCAGCAGCTACGCAGATTCGAGGACTGAAGCTTTCTTT. Translated: CASSYADSRTEAFF.

CDR3 in amino acids: CASRPGTGAFGYTF. The DNA for the CDR3 is TGTGCCAGCAGACCCGGGACAGGGGCCTTTGGCTACACCTTC. The J gene is TRBJ1-2, the V gene TRBV6-5; the match to TRBD1 covers 10 bases. Unmatched junction bases numbered 8, after V lost 6 bases and J lost 7 bases. There are 14 residues in the CDR3. Germline values: CDR1 MNHEY, CDR2 SVGAGI.

The chain employs TRBV7-2 and TRBJ1-1; 8 bases line up with TRBD1. V was pared by 5 bases and J by 4 bases, with 9 bases of the junction left unmatched. CDR1 and CDR2 from the germline V gene are SGHTA and FQGNSA. The CDR3 has 15 amino acids. The CDR3 loop reads CASSPPTGVGTEAFF. The CDR3 DNA is TGTGCCAGCAGCCCTCCGACAGGGGTCGGCACTGAAGCTTTCTTT.

The chain links TRBV5-4 to TRBJ2-7; tentative D call: TRBD2 (6 bases). Germline V gene data show CDR1 as SGHNT and CDR2 as YYREEE (reference sequence). This CDR3 is built from 15 residues. V gave up 0 bases and J gave up 1 base, with 11 bases separating them. The DNA of the CDR3 is TGTGCCAGCAGCTTGGGGGGTCTAGCGTCCTACGAGCAGTACTTC. It specifies CASSLGGLASYEQYF. Filled out from reference TRBV5-4 and TRBJ2-7, the complete variable domain reads ETGVTQSPTHLIKTRGQQVTLRCSSQSGHNTVSWYQQALGQGPQFIFQYYREEENGRGNFPPRFSGLQFPNYSSELNVNALELDDSALYLCASSLGGLASYEQYFGPGTRLTVT.

This chain connects TRBV28 to TRBJ1-1, with D possibly matching TRBD1 (5 bases). Germline V gene lookup returns CDR1 MDHEN and CDR2 SYDVKM. The CDR3 is 13 residues long. The V gene lost 2 bases and the J gene lost 6 bases, with 10 bases spanning the gap. The CDR3 DNA is TGTGCCAGCAGTTTAGGCGGGGCTGCTGAAGCTTTCTTT. Residues: CASSLGGAAEAFF.

The V gene is TRBV23-1, the J gene TRBJ2-3, with 8 bases that match TRBD2. TRBV23-1 is an open reading frame, and its role is uncertain. The CDR3 has 17 residues. Trimming removed 8 bases from V and 4 bases from J; junction bases left unmatched: 17. Here the CDR3 reads CASWQTVSGKTADTQYF. The CDR3 DNA reads TGCGCCAGCTGGCAGACTGTTAGCGGGAAGACAGCAGATACGCAGTATTTT.

The chain links TRBV28 to TRBJ1-2; 9 bases map to TRBD1. This CDR3 has 15 residues. Germline V CDR1 and CDR2: MDHEN, SYDVKM. J gave up 4 bases and V 3 bases, and 6 bases lay outside the gene matches. The CDR3 sequence is CASSLKGTGRYGYTF. In DNA, the CDR3 is TGTGCCAGCAGTTTGAAAGGGACAGGGCGCTATGGCTACACCTTC.

The rearrangement uses TRBV5-1 and TRBJ1-1, with D perhaps TRBD1 (5 bases). The CDR3 sequence is 13 residues long. The germline V gene encodes CDR1 SGHRS and CDR2 YFSETQ. With 7 bases removed from V and 1 base from J, the gap between germline ends came to 11 bases. In DNA, the CDR3 is TGCGCCAGCGGCCAAAGGGGGAACACTGAAGCTTTCTTT. The encoded protein is CASGQRGNTEAFF.

V usage is TRBV6-5 and J usage is TRBJ1-6; D gene ambiguous. CDR1 is MNHEY and CDR2 is SVGAGI in the germline V gene. The ends were cut back, 7 bases at V and 8 bases at J, with 9 bases in the middle. The CDR3 sequence is 12 residues long. Written as DNA, the CDR3 is TGTGCCAGCATTGCGGCGCATTCACCCCTCCACTTT. Protein product: CASIAAHSPLHF.

The gene calls are TRBV9 and TRBJ2-1; perhaps TRBD2 as D (5 bases). The germline V and J ends were trimmed by 3 bases and 3 bases, with 19 bases remaining between them. CDR1 and CDR2 from the germline V gene are SGDLS and YYNGEE. This CDR3 has 17 residues. The CDR3 reads CASSENPGVSSYNEQFF. The CDR3 DNA reads TGTGCCAGCAGCGAGAACCCCGGGGTTTCCAGCTACAATGAGCAGTTCTTC.

The chain recombines TRBV7-2 with TRBJ1-4; 10 bases fit TRBD1. V lost 5 bases, J lost 0 bases, and 3 bases stayed unmatched. Germline CDR1 reads SGHTA; CDR2 reads FQGNSA. The CDR3 loop spans 16 amino acids. Here the CDR3 DNA reads TGTGCCAGCAGCCGGACAGGGGGTACAACTAATGAAAAACTGTTTTTT. Translation: CASSRTGGTTNEKLFF.

This chain joins TRBV6-6 and TRBJ1-1; 9 bases agree with TRBD1. The CDR3 is 16 amino acids. Trimming took 2 bases from V and 4 from J; bases not matched to a gene: 8. Germline values: CDR1 MNHNY, CDR2 SVGAGI (reference sequence). CDR3 sequence (DNA): TGTGCCAGCAGTTACCGGGACAGGGAAGGTAGCACTGAAGCTTTCTTT. It encodes CASSYRDREGSTEAFF.

In DNA, the CDR3 is TGCGCCAGCAGCCAATCGGGGGGGAGAGATTCCTACAATGAGCAGTTCTTC. Translation gives CASSQSGGRDSYNEQFF. The chain couples TRBV4-1 to TRBJ2-1; 8 bases are a match to TRBD2. The ends lost 2 bases at V and 1 base at J; junction bases unmatched: 7. CDR3 length: 17 residues. The germline CDR1 and CDR2 sequences are MGHRA and YSYEKL.

This clone has a handful of counts. The chain combines TRBV7-2 with TRBJ1-3; D gene ambiguous. The CDR3 extends over 13 amino acids. CDR1 and CDR2 (germline): SGHTA, FQGNSA. V lost 6 bases, J lost 4 bases, and 10 bases lay in between. For the CDR3, the DNA is TGTGCCAGCAGTACGGGTCGCGGAAACACCATATATTTT. It specifies CASSTGRGNTIYF.

This rearrangement joins TRBV5-6 to TRBJ1-5, with TRBD1 matching 9 bases. With 2 bases clipped from V and 1 base from J, the junction kept 7 bases outside the gene matches. The germline V gene has CDR1 SGHDT and CDR2 YYEEEE. This CDR3 is built from 17 residues. In DNA, the CDR3 is TGTGCCAGCAGCTTAACCCGGGACAGGGTAAGCAATCAGCCCCAGCATTTT. This sequence encodes CASSLTRDRVSNQPQHF.

In nucleotides, the CDR3 is TGTGCCAGCAGTGAAGCGGCACTAGCTTACGAGCAGTACTTC. It translates to CASSEAALAYEQYF. This chain uses TRBV6-1 with TRBJ2-7; maybe TRBD2 (6 bases). Trimming removed 0 bases at V and 4 bases at J, with 10 bases between. Germline V lookup: CDR1 MNHNS, CDR2 SASEGT. The CDR3 runs 14 residues.

This clone was seen only once. The rearrangement uses TRBV3-1 (or the pseudogene TRBV3-2) and TRBJ1-1; possibly TRBD1 for D (6 bases). CDR1 and CDR2 from the germline V gene are LGHDT and YNNKEL (reference sequence). This CDR3 has 18 amino acids. Trimming cost V 1 base and J 1 base, with 19 bases left between them. The CDR3 DNA follows: TGTGCCAGCAGCCAAGGGGGACACTTAACCGTGGGGAACACTGAAGCTTTCTTT. Its translation is CASSQGGHLTVGNTEAFF.

V is TRBV28 and J is TRBJ1-1; 8 nucleotides match TRBD1. The CDR3 spans 15 residues. The junction had 9 bases not matched to a gene; V was cut back by 6 bases and J by 3 bases. Germline CDR1 is MDHEN and CDR2 is SYDVKM. CDR3 sequence reads: CASRSSQGGYTEAFF. The CDR3 region has the DNA TGTGCCAGCAGATCCTCACAGGGGGGGTACACTGAAGCTTTCTTT.

The table lists this clone with a count of one. The V and J genes are TRBV18 and TRBJ1-2; D is ambiguous. The germline V and J ends were trimmed by 3 bases and 2 bases, with 7 bases remaining between them. The CDR3 contains 13 residues. Germline loops: CDR1 KGHSH, CDR2 LQKENI. CDR3 nucleotides: TGTGCCAGCTCACCCCAGAAAAACTATGGCTACACCTTC. Residues: CASSPQKNYGYTF.

The rearrangement links TRBV21-1 to TRBJ2-1; TRBD1 is taken as the D call from the table, unchecked against the DNA. TRBV21-1 is assigned pseudogene status. The CDR3 sequence is 13 residues long. The CDR3 nucleotides are TGTGCCAGCAACCCCGGGACACCCAATGAGCAGTTCTTC. This sequence encodes CASNPGTPNEQFF.

This chain uses TRBV6-5 with TRBJ1-1, with unresolved D. Looked up from germline, CDR1 is MNHEY and CDR2 is SVGAGI. The V and J ends lost 3 bases and 4 bases respectively, with 15 bases between them. The CDR3 loop spans 15 amino acids. CDR3 region: CASSYEGIGRTEAFF. The CDR3 DNA reads TGTGCCAGCAGTTATGAGGGTATTGGGCGCACTGAAGCTTTCTTT.

This clone appeared once. The J gene is TRBJ2-3, the V gene TRBV4-3, with 9 bases fitting TRBD2. The junction had 2 bases not matched to a gene; V was cut back by 0 bases and J by 4 bases. Germline V gene lookup returns CDR1 LGHNA and CDR2 YSLEER. The CDR3 runs 15 residues. The CDR3 DNA follows: TGCGCCAGCAGCCAAGATTCTAGCGGGGCAGATACGCAGTATTTT. Its protein product is CASSQDSSGADTQYF.